These T cell receptor beta chains were read from a single sample in a study of immune heterogeneity within non-small cell lung tumors. MiXCR, run by TCRdb on the multiplex PCR reads, gives a single entry per CDR3 protein. This table has about 21,000 distinct CDR3 sequences, about 29% appearing once. Material: lung tumor tissue. The receptors shown here come from a man aged 35 to 55 with non-small cell lung cancer. The CDR3 runs from the conserved cysteine through the conserved F or W. A D gene is named only where the DNA matches it firmly. The size entry is marked missing in some rows and otherwise reads once, few, many or a size class.

V	size	D	J	DNA	CDR3
TRBV20-1	many	TRBD1	TRBJ2-7	TGCAGTGCCCTAGGACAGGGGGCGATCTACGAGCAGTACTTC	CSALGQGAIYEQYF
TRBV6-5	.	.	TRBJ1-2	TGTGCCAGCAGTTACGGTCGCGCAGGAAACTATGGCTACACCTTC	CASSYGRAGNYGYTF
TRBV7-7	many	.	TRBJ1-3	TGTGCTAGCAGCTTAATTGTGGGGAACACCATATATTTT	CASSLIVGNTIYF
TRBV6-2/TRBV6-3	many	TRBD1	TRBJ1-5	TGTGCCAGCAGCGGGACAGGGGGGAATCAGCCCCAGCATTTT	CASSGTGGNQPQHF
TRBV20-1	.	.	TRBJ2-1	TGCAGAGCTAGAGTAAAGTCGATGGGGGGCGTCTCCTACAATGAGCAGTTCTTC	CRARVKSMGGVSYNEQFF
TRBV19	many	TRBD2	TRBJ2-2	TGTGCCAGTAGCCGCGGACTAGCCCAGAGCACCGGGGAGCTGTTTTTT	CASSRGLAQSTGELFF
TRBV30	.	.	TRBJ2-7	TGTGCCTGGAGTAGTGGGCAGCGCGAGCAGTACTTC	CAWSSGQREQYF
TRBV5-1	many	.	TRBJ2-7	TGCGCCAGCAGCTCGCTCGTTGGGGCGACCTGGGAGCAGTACTTC	CASSSLVGATWEQYF
TRBV19	.	.	TRBJ1-1	TGTGCCAGTAGTGCCAGGGAGGCAAACACTGAAGCTTTCTTT	CASSAREANTEAFF
TRBV10-2	few	.	TRBJ1-2	TGCGCCAGCAGTGAGCGGGGATATGGCTACACCTTC	CASSERGYGYTF
TRBV18	few	.	TRBJ2-1	TGTGCCAGCTCACGGGACCTCTCTCGGGAGCAGTTCTTC	CASSRDLSREQFF
TRBV9	.	TRBD2	TRBJ2-1	TGTGCCAGCAGCGTATGGGGTTCAGCGGGAGGGCCACATGAGCAGTTCTTC	CASSVWGSAGGPHEQFF
TRBV30	few	.	TRBJ1-4	TGTGCCTGGGGGCAAACAGGCGGTAATGAAAAACTGTTTTTT	CAWGQTGGNEKLFF
TRBV11-3	.	TRBD1	TRBJ2-7	TGTGCCAGCAGCGGGACAGACTCCTACGAGCAGTACTTC	CASSGTDSYEQYF
TRBV5-1	.	.	TRBJ2-5	TGCGCCAGCAGCTTGGCTTCTAGCACACAGTGGGAGACCCAGTACTTC	CASSLASSTQWETQYF
TRBV7-2	few	TRBD2	TRBJ2-2	TGTGCCAGCAGCTACCAGGGACTAGCAGCCGCGAACACCGGGGAGCTGTTTTTT	CASSYQGLAAANTGELFF
TRBV20-1	few	.	TRBJ2-5	TGCAGTGCTAGAAATCGCTTTCGGAACCAAGAGACCCAGTACTTC	CSARNRFRNQETQYF